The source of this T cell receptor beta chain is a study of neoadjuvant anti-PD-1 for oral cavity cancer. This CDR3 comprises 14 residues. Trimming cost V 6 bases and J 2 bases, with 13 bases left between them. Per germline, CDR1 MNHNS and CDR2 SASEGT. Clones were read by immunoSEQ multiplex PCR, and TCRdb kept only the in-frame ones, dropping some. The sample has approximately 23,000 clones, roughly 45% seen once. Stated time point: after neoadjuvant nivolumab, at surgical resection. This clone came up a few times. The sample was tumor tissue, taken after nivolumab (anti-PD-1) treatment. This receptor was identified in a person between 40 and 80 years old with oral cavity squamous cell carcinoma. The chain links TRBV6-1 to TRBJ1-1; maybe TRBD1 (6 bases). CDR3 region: CASRRGYLNTEAFF. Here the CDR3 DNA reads TGTGCCAGCAGGAGGGGGTACCTCAACACTGAAGCTTTCTTT.